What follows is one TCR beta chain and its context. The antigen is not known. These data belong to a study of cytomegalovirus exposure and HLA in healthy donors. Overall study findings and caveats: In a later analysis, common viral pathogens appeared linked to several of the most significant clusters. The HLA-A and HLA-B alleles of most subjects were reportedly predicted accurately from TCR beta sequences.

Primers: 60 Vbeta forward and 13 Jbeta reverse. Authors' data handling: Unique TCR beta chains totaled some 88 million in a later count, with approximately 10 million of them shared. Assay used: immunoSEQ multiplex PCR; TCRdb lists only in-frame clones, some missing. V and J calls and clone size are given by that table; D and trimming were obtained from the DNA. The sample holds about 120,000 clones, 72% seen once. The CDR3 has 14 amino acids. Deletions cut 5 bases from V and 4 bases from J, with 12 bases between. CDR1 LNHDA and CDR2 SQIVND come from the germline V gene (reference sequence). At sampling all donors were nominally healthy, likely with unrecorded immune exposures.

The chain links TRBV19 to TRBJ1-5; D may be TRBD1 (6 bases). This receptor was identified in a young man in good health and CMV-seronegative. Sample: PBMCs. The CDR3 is CASSVIQGNQPQHF. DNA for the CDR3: TGTGCCAGTAGTGTAATACAGGGAAATCAGCCCCAGCATTTT.